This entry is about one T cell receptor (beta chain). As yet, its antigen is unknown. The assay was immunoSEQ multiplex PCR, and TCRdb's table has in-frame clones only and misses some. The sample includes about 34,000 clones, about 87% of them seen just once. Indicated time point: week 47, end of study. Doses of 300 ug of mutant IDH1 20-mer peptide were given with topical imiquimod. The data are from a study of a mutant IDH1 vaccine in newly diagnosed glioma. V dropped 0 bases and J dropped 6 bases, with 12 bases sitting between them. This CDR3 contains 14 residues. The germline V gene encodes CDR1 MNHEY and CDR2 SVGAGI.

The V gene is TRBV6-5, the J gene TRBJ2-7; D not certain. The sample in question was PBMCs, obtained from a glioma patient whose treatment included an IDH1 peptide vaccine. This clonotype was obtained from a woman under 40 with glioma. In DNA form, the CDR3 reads TGTGCCAGCAGTTACTCTTCGTTCCCGATCGAGCAGTACTTC. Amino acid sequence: CASSYSSFPIEQYF.